This T cell receptor (beta chain) was sequenced in a study of response to subunit inactivated influenza vaccine. Germline CDR1 SGHRS, CDR2 YFSETQ. The CDR3 length is 14 residues. J was trimmed by 4 bases and V by 6 bases; bases with no gene match: 5. Study outcomes and limitations: Authors proposed each seasonal influenza vaccination draws in few new T cells.

A single record per CDR3 protein comes from TCRdb applying MiXCR to the RT-PCR reads. The sample holds about half a million distinct CDR3 sequences, roughly 9.8% seen once. Regarding this clonotype: Its antigen remains unknown.

The sequenced sample was PBMCs from blood, obtained 40 to 50 days after vaccination. The J gene is TRBJ2-1, the V gene TRBV5-1, with 9 bases aligning to TRBD1. The sequence was collected from a middle-aged man who received an inactivated influenza vaccine. The CDR3 DNA is TGCGCCAGCACCCCGGGACAGGGATACAATGAGCAGTTCTTC. This sequence encodes CASTPGQGYNEQFF.